A single sample is the source of the 9 T cell receptor beta chains below, sequenced in a study of molecular identifiers for immune sequencing clone quantification. Each CDR3 protein gets one entry after TCRdb re-called the PCR reads with MiXCR. There are about 500,000 distinct CDR3 sequences in the sample; around 25% occur only once, and 0.7% to 0.9% lies in the top ten. The sequenced sample consisted of naive CD8+ T cells from blood, with Jurkat cell RNA spiked in. Subset specified: FACS-sorted CD8+CD4-CCR7+CD45RA+ naive T cells. The receptors here all came from a human donor in good health. Some libraries in this study had Jurkat cell RNA spiked in.

Worth noting for this clonotype: The CDR3 does not end in the conserved phenylalanine or tryptophan, so this is likely a read error. This chain links TRBV6-5 with TRBJ2-7; tentative D call: TRBD1 (6 bases). Germline-derived CDR1 and CDR2 are MNHEY and SVGAGI. This CDR3 has 14 amino acids. Trimming pared 2 bases from V and 2 bases from J, leaving 10 bases between. The CDR3 reads CASSYPDRTYEQYY. In DNA, the CDR3 is TGTGCCAGCAGTTACCCGGACAGAACCTACGAGCAGTACTAC.

The V and J genes are TRBV20-1 and TRBJ2-3; D is unclear. The V gene lost 6 bases and the J gene lost 0 bases, with 19 bases spanning the gap. This CDR3 has 16 residues. CDR1 DFQATT and CDR2 SNEGSKA come from the germline V gene (reference sequence). The CDR3 nucleotides are TGCAGTGCGCCAGTTTCACTGCTTTCTAGCACAGATACGCAGTATTTT. Translated, it gives CSAPVSLLSSTDTQYF.

This chain connects TRBV30 to TRBJ2-2; possibly TRBD1 for D (6 bases). V lost 1 base and J 3 bases, leaving 12 bases between the germline ends. Germline V gene sequence: CDR1 GTSNPN, CDR2 SVGIG (reference sequence). The CDR3 totals 15 residues. The CDR3 protein is CAWSGGQGYTGELFF. In DNA form, the CDR3 reads TGTGCCTGGAGTGGGGGGCAGGGGTACACCGGGGAGCTGTTTTTT.

A word on this clonotype: A much larger clone differs from this one at a single base, so this may be a read error. The chain uses TRBV6-5 and TRBJ2-6; D might be TRBD2 (5 bases). The CDR3 is 14 residues long. Germline lookup yields CDR1 MNHEY and CDR2 SVGAGI. The chain's CDR3 is CASSYEGWAHVLTF. The CDR3 DNA reads TGTGCCAGCAGTTACGAGGGTTGGGCCCACGTCCTGACTTTC.

The gene calls are TRBV11-2 and TRBJ2-2; 7 bases map to TRBD1. CDR3 length: 15 amino acids. V trimming: 4 bases; J trimming: 3 bases; junction bases outside the gene matches: 5. The germline gives CDR1 SGHAT, CDR2 FQNNGV. The CDR3 DNA reads TGTGCCAGCAGCTATCCGGGACAGTACACCGGGGAGCTGTTTTTT. Translated, it gives CASSYPGQYTGELFF.

V is TRBV7-9 and J is TRBJ2-1; D is unresolved. The CDR3 totals 15 residues. V dropped 4 bases and J dropped 7 bases, with 17 bases sitting between them. In germline, CDR1 is SEHNR, CDR2 FQNEAQ (reference sequence). The DNA of the CDR3 is TGTGCCAGCAGCTCCTCCGATAAGACTGGTAATGAGCAGTTCTTC. Encoded protein: CASSSSDKTGNEQFF.

CDR3 protein: CASSEGTDREGEKLFF. The CDR3 DNA sequence: TGTGCCAGCAGCGAAGGGACCGACAGGGAGGGCGAAAAACTGTTTTTT. The chain carries TRBV7-9 and TRBJ1-4; 7 nucleotides line up with TRBD1. V shed 5 bases and J 8 bases; nucleotides not matched to a gene: 14. Germline CDR1 and CDR2: SEHNR and FQNEAQ (reference sequence). The length of the CDR3 is 16 residues.

The genes are TRBV4-1 and TRBJ2-7; D is ambiguous. CDR3 length: 15 residues. V was pared by 4 bases and J by 2 bases, with 15 bases between. Germline lookup yields CDR1 MGHRA and CDR2 YSYEKL. For the CDR3, the DNA is TGCGCCAGCAGCCTTAAAATGAGCGACGCCTACGAGCAGTACTTC. Protein product: CASSLKMSDAYEQYF.

This chain uses TRBV20-1 with TRBJ1-6; TRBD1 matches 10 bases. The length of the CDR3 is 20 residues. The germline gives CDR1 DFQATT, CDR2 SNEGSKA (reference sequence). The V and J ends lost 1 base and 2 bases, in that order; junction bases with no gene match: 14. The CDR3 DNA reads TGCAGTGCTAGAGGGGGGGTGGGACAGGGGTTGTTCGCCTATAATTCACCCCTCCACTTT. Translated: CSARGGVGQGLFAYNSPLHF.